The clone carrying this T cell receptor (beta chain) was observed once. Its specificity is unknown. This specimen belongs to a study of cytomegalovirus exposure and HLA in healthy donors. Study results and caveats: Altogether, 160 or so TCR beta chains were recorded as cytomegalovirus-associated. As a later analysis showed, a missense DCLRE1C variant was linked to trimming of TCR beta V- and J-genes.

13 Jbeta primers and 60 Vbeta primers were used for the PCR. The protocol was immunoSEQ multiplex PCR, while the TCRdb copy is restricted to in-frame clones and leaves out a portion. This table holds 150,000 to 200,000 clones, 70% to 90% found once. The CDR3 extends over 13 amino acids. Trimming took off 4 bases at V and 5 bases at J, with 8 bases between the two ends. The germline V gene encodes CDR1 SGHTA and CDR2 FQGNSA. The sequence was collected from a man between 18 and 35 years old in good health and CMV-seropositive. Material: PBMCs. The chain links TRBV7-2 to TRBJ2-2; D is uncertain. The CDR3 loop reads CASSSTRTGELFF. CDR3 nucleotides: TGTGCCAGCAGCTCTACCCGAACCGGGGAGCTGTTTTTT.